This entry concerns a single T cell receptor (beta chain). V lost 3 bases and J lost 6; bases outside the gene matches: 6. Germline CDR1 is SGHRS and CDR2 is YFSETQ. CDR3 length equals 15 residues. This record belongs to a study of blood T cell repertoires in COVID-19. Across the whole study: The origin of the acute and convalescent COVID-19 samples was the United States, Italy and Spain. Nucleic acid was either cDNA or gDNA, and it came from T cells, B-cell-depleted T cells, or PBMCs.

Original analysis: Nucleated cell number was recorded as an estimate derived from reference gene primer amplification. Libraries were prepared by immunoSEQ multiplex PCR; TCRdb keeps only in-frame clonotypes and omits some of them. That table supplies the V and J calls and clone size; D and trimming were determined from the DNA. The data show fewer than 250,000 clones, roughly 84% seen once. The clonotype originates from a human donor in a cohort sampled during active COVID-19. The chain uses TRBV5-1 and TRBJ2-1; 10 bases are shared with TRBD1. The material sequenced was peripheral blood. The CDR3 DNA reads TGCGCCAGCAGCTGGGGACAGGGGAAAGGCAATGAGCAGTTCTTC. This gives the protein CASSWGQGKGNEQFF.